The next 13 T cell receptor beta chains were all read from a single sample in a study of OX40 agonist ivuxolimab in advanced cancers. Library prep was done by the immunoSEQ multiplex PCR assay. Sourced from immuneACCESS, this table was stored by TCRdb with only in-frame sequences that have V and J called. A share of the clones is absent; for the studies checked, an unresolved V gene accounts for under half, and the remainder has no known explanation. This sample holds tens of thousands of clones; about 90% were observed only once. The top ten clones comprise around 4.2% of the sample. The source material was CD4+ or CD8+ T cells sorted from blood, sampled in a trial of the OX40 agonist ivuxolimab. Every receptor here comes from an adult with an advanced solid tumor such as melanoma, head and neck, liver or kidney cancer.

This sequence joins TRBV7-2 and TRBJ2-7; D remains ambiguous. The CDR3 has 13 residues. The germline V gene encodes CDR1 SGHTA and CDR2 FQGNSA. The V end was cut by 4 bases, the J end by 5 bases, with 12 bases between. This CDR3 is CASSSPLGDEQYF. CDR3 DNA sequence: TGTGCCAGCAGCTCCCCGTTAGGAGACGAGCAGTACTTC. The variable domain in full, with the rest retrieved from reference TRBV7-2 and TRBJ2-7, is GAGVSQSPSNKVTEKGKDVELRCDPISGHTALYWYRQSLGQGLEFLIYFQGNSAPDKSGLPSDRFSAERTGGSVSTLTIQRTQQEDSAVYLCASSSPLGDEQYFGPGTRLTVT.

This clone has only one observation. The rearrangement uses TRBV6-5 and TRBJ1-2, with TRBD1 as a possible D gene (6 bases). CDR3 length: 13 amino acids. Trimming stripped 4 bases from V and 6 bases from J, with 12 bases between. Germline V lookup: CDR1 MNHEY, CDR2 SVGAGI. The CDR3 DNA follows: TGTGCCAGCAGTTGGGGGGCGCGGGATGGCTACACCTTC. This codes for CASSWGARDGYTF.

The V gene is TRBV9, the J gene TRBJ2-3; unclear D gene. Per germline, CDR1 SGDLS and CDR2 YYNGEE. The CDR3 spans 12 residues. Trimming removed 4 bases at V and 7 bases at J, with 10 bases between. CDR3 region: CASSSIMNTQYF. The CDR3 nucleotides are TGTGCCAGCAGCTCGATCATGAATACGCAGTATTTT.

V and J are TRBV7-9 and TRBJ2-1, with D unclear. The germline V and J ends were trimmed by 4 bases and 15 bases, with 22 bases remaining between them. The CDR3 runs to 14 residues. Germline CDR1 is SEHNR and CDR2 is FQNEAQ (reference sequence). CDR3 loop: CASSSTLPAPRAFF. CDR3 DNA sequence: TGTGCCAGCAGCTCCACCCTCCCCGCACCGAGAGCGTTCTTC.

The J gene is TRBJ2-7, the V gene TRBV18; D possibly matches TRBD1 or TRBD2 (6 bases each). Germline assignment: CDR1 KGHSH and CDR2 LQKENI. The V and J ends lost 3 bases and 4 bases respectively, with 10 bases between them. The CDR3 has 13 residues. CDR3 coding DNA: TGTGCCAGCTCACCGGGGGGCAGGTACGAGCAGTACGTC. It is translated as CASSPGGRYEQYV.

The J gene is TRBJ1-2, the V gene TRBV28; D not certain. Trimming removed 3 bases from V and 7 bases from J, with 12 bases in between. The CDR3 totals 13 residues. Germline CDR1 reads MDHEN; CDR2 reads SYDVKM. In DNA form, the CDR3 reads TGTGCCAGCAGTTTTAGGATGGGAATTGGCTACACCTTC. Residues: CASSFRMGIGYTF.

The rearrangement links TRBV11-2 to TRBJ2-1; either TRBD1 or TRBD2 may supply D (6 bases each). The V gene's germline CDR1 is SGHAT and CDR2 FQNNGV. The CDR3 is 18 amino acids. The V and J ends lost 0 bases and 4 bases respectively, with 19 bases between them. The CDR3 nucleotides read TGTGCCAGCAGCTTAGATGAGGGGGGCGGGATTCCTTACAATGAGCAGTTCTTC. It codes for CASSLDEGGGIPYNEQFF. Complete variable domain (other parts from reference TRBV11-2 and TRBJ2-1): EAGVAQSPRYKIIEKRQSVAFWCNPISGHATLYWYQQILGQGPKLLIQFQNNGVVDDSQLPKDRFSAERLKGVDSTLKIQPAKLEDSAVYLCASSLDEGGGIPYNEQFFGPGTRLTVL.

The chain has TRBV21-1 and TRBJ1-1; TRBD1, as called in the table, went unchecked against the DNA. TRBV21-1 has pseudogene status. This CDR3 contains 14 residues. The CDR3 region is CASRGQTGNTEAFF. DNA of the CDR3: TGTGCCAGCAGGGGCCAGACCGGTAACACTGAAGCTTTCTTT.

The chain uses TRBV18 and TRBJ1-1; the match to TRBD1 covers 7 bases. Unmatched junction bases numbered 4, after V lost 3 bases and J lost 0 bases. The CDR3 is made up of 15 amino acids. Germline CDR1 is KGHSH and CDR2 is LQKENI. In DNA, the CDR3 is TGTGCCAGCTCACCCCCAACAGGGGTGAACACTGAAGCTTTCTTT. As protein: CASSPPTGVNTEAFF.

This chain connects TRBV9 to TRBJ1-1; D unresolved. Trimming cost V 0 bases and J 1 base, with 7 bases left between them. This CDR3 has 14 amino acids. Germline V gives CDR1 SGDLS, CDR2 YYNGEE. CDR3 DNA: TGTGCCAGCAGCGTAGGTTCCCCGAACACTGAAGCTTTCTTT. Translation: CASSVGSPNTEAFF.

The chain couples TRBV5-4 to TRBJ2-1, with D perhaps matching TRBD2 (6 bases). Trimming removed 0 bases at V and 9 bases at J, with 13 bases between. The CDR3 runs 14 residues. In germline, CDR1 is SGHNT, CDR2 YYREEE (reference sequence). The CDR3, as DNA: TGTGCCAGCAGCTTGGCCGGGTCCGGGGGTGAGCAGTTCTTC. Protein sequence: CASSLAGSGGEQFF.

CDR3 nucleotide sequence: TGTGCCAGCAGCTCGGGACTAGCGAGCCAAGAGACCCAGTACTTC. Its protein product is CASSSGLASQETQYF. The chain joins TRBV9 to TRBJ2-5, with 10 nucleotides matching TRBD2. V shed 4 bases and J 1 base; nucleotides not matched to a gene: 4. The CDR3 runs to 15 residues. The germline CDR1 and CDR2 sequences are SGDLS and YYNGEE.

The chain links TRBV4-1 to TRBJ2-1; D remains unclear. The germline V and J ends were trimmed by 4 bases and 2 bases, with 6 bases remaining between them. The CDR3 has 13 residues. The germline V gene encodes CDR1 MGHRA and CDR2 YSYEKL. For the CDR3, the DNA is TGCGCCAGCAGCCTCCAGACCTACAATGAGCAGTTCTTC. It yields the protein CASSLQTYNEQFF.